This TCR beta chain appears in the sequencing data of a study of PD-L1 blockade in urothelial cancer. Trimming pared 6 bases from V and 2 bases from J, leaving 13 bases between. CDR1 is SNHLY and CDR2 is FYNNEI in the germline V gene. There are 14 residues in the CDR3. Data came from immunoSEQ multiplex PCR; TCRdb stores just in-frame clones and leaves some out. The data show about 49,000 clones, 87% seen once. V is TRBV2 and J is TRBJ1-2, with D possibly TRBD1 on 6 matching bases. The sequencing here drew on PBMCs, taken around atezolizumab (anti-PD-L1) treatment. The sequence was collected from a man between 60 and 75 years old with urothelial cancer. The CDR3 loop reads CASSMDSQNYGYTF. CDR3 DNA sequence: TGTGCCAGCAGCATGGACAGTCAAAACTATGGCTACACCTTC.